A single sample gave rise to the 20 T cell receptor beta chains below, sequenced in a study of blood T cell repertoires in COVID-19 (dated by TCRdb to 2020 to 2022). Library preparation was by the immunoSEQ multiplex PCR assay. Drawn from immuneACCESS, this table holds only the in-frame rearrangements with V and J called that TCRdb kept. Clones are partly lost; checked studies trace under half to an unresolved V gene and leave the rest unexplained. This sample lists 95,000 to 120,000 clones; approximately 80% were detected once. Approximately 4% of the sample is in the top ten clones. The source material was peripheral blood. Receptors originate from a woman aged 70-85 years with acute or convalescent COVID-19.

CDR3 sequence reads: CASSLTGTGTYEQYF. The CDR3, as DNA: TGTGCCAGCAGCTTAACCGGGACAGGGACCTACGAGCAGTACTTC. This chain uses TRBV7-3 with TRBJ2-7; 9 bases are a match to TRBD1. The V segment lost 0 bases and the J segment 2 bases; nucleotides outside the gene matches: 2. The CDR3 has 15 residues. Germline CDR1 is SGHTA and CDR2 is FQGTGA. Based on the CDR3 plus reference TRBV7-3 and TRBJ2-7, the full variable domain is GAGVSQTPSNKVTEKGKYVELRCDPISGHTALYWYRQSLGQGPEFLIYFQGTGAADDSGLPNDRFFAVRPEGSVSTLKIQRTERGDSAVYLCASSLTGTGTYEQYFGPGTRLTVT.

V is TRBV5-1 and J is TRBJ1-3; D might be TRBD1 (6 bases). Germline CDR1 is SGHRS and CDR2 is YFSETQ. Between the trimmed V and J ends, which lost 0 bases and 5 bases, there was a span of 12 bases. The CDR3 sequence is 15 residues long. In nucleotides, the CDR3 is TGCGCCAGCAGCTTGGATGGGGGCGCGAGAAACACCATATATTTT. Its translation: CASSLDGGARNTIYF.

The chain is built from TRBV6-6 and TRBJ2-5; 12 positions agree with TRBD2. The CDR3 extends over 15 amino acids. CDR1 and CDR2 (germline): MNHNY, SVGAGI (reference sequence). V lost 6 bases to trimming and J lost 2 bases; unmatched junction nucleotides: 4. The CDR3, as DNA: TGTGCCAGCAGCCGAACTAGCGGGAGGCAAGAGACCCAGTACTTC. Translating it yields CASSRTSGRQETQYF.

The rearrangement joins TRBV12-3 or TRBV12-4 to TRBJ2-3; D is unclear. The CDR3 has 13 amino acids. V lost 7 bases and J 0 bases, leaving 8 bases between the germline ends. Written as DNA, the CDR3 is TGTGCCAGCAAGCTGACTAGCACAGATACGCAGTATTTT. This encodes CASKLTSTDTQYF.

The CDR3 coding sequence is TGTGCCAGTAGTAAAGCGGGGACAGGGAACACTGAAGCTTTCTTT. Translated: CASSKAGTGNTEAFF. V is TRBV19 and J is TRBJ1-1; TRBD1 matches 8 bases. With V trimmed by 4 bases and J by 1 base, 5 bases remained unmatched. CDR3 size: 15 residues. Germline CDR1 reads LNHDA; CDR2 reads SQIVND (reference sequence).

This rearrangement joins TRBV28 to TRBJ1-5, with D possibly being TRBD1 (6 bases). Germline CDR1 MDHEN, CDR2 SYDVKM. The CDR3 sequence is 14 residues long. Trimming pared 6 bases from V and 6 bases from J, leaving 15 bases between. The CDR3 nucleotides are TGTGCCAGCAGCCCACAGGGATGGCGTCAGCCCCAGCATTTT. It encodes CASSPQGWRQPQHF. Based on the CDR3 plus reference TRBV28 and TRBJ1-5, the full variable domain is DVKVTQSSRYLVKRTGEKVFLECVQDMDHENMFWYRQDPGLGLRLIYFSYDVKMKEKGDIPEGYSVSREKKERFSLILESASTNQTSMYLCASSPQGWRQPQHFGDGTRLSIL.

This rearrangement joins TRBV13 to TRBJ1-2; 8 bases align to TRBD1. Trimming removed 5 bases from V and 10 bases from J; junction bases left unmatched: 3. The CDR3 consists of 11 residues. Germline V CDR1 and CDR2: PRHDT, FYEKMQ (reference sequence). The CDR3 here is CASSAGGSYTF. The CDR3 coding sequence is TGTGCCAGCAGCGCAGGGGGCTCCTACACCTTC.

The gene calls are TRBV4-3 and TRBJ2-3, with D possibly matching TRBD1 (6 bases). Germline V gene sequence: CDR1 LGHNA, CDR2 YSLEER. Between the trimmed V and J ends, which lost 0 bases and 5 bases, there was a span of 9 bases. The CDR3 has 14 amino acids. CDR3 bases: TGCGCCAGCAGCCAAGACTTAGGGGGAGATACGCAGTATTTT. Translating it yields CASSQDLGGDTQYF.

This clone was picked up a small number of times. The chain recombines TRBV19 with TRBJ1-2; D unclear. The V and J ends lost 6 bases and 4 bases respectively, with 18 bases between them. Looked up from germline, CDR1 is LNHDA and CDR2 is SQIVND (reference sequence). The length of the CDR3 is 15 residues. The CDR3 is CASSPLGGSGYGYTF. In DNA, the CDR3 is TGTGCCAGTAGCCCCCTTGGAGGGTCGGGCTATGGCTACACCTTC.

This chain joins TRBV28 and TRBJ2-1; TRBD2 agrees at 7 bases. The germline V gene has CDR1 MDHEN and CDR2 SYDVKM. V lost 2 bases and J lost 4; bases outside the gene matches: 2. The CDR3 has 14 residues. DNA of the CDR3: TGTGCCAGCAGTTTAAGCGGGGCGTACAATGAGCAGTTCTTC. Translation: CASSLSGAYNEQFF.

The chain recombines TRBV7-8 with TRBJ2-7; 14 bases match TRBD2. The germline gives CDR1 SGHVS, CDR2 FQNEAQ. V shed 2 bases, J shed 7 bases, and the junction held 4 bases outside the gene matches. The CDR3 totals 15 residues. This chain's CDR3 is CASSLRLAGGQEQYF. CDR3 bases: TGTGCCAGCAGCTTAAGACTAGCGGGAGGGCAGGAGCAGTACTTC.

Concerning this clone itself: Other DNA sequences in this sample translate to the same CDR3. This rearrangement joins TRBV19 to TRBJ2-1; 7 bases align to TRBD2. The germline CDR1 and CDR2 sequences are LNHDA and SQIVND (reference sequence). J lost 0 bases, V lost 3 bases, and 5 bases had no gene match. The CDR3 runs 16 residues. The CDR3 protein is CASSIIGGSSYNEQFF. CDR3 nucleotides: TGTGCCAGTAGTATTATTGGCGGGAGCTCCTACAATGAGCAGTTCTTC.

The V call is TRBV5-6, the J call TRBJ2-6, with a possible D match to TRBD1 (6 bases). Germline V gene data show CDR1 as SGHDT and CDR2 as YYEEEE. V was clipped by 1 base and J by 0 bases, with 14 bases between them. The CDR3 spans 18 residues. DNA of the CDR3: TGTGCCAGCAGCTTGCCAACAGGGAGTCCCTCTGGGGCCAACGTCCTGACTTTC. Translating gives CASSLPTGSPSGANVLTF.

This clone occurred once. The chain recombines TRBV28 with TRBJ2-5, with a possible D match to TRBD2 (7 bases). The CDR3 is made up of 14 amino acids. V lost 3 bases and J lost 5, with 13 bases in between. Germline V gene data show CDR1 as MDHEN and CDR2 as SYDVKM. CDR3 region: CASSFGGGRETQYF. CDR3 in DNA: TGTGCCAGCAGTTTTGGGGGGGGCCGGGAGACCCAGTACTTC.

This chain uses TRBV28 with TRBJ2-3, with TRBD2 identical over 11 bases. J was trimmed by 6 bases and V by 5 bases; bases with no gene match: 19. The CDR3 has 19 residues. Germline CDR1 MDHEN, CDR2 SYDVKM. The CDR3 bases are TGTGCCAGCAGTCGCATGACTAGCGGGATCCACTTTCCCTCCGATACGCAGTATTTT. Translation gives CASSRMTSGIHFPSDTQYF.

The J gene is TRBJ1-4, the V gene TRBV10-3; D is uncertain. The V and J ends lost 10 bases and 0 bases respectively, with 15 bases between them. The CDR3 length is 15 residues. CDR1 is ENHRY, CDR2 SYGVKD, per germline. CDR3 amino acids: CATSWAEATNEKLFF. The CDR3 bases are TGTGCCACCTCCTGGGCGGAGGCAACTAATGAAAAACTGTTTTTT.

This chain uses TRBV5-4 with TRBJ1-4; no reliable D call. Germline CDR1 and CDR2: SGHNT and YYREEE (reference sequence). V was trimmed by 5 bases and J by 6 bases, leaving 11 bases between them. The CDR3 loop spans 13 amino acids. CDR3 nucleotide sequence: TGTGCCAGCAGTAGAGGGAGAGATGAAAAACTGTTTTTT. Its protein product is CASSRGRDEKLFF.

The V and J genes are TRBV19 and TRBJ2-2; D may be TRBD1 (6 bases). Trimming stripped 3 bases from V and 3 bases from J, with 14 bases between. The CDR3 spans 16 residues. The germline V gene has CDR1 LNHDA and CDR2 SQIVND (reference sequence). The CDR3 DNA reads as TGTGCCAGTAGTATGTCCAGGGGCCCGGACACCGGGGAGCTGTTTTTT. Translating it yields CASSMSRGPDTGELFF.

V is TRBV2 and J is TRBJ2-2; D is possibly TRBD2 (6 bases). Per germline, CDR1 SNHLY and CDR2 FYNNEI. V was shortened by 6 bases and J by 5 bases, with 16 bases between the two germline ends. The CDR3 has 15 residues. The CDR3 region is CASRGGSGETGELFF. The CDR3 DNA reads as TGTGCCAGCAGAGGAGGGTCGGGGGAAACCGGGGAGCTGTTTTTT.

CDR3 in amino acids: CASAAGTSYEQYF. CDR3 bases: TGTGCCAGCGCTGCGGGAACCTCCTACGAGCAGTACTTC. This chain uses TRBV2 with TRBJ2-7; perhaps TRBD2 as D (6 bases). Trimming left V 8 bases short and J 0 bases short, with 11 bases between. Germline values: CDR1 SNHLY, CDR2 FYNNEI. The CDR3 loop spans 13 amino acids.